The rows below give T cell receptor beta chains drawn from one sample of a study of low-dose radiotherapy and immunotherapy resistance in tumors. Each CDR3 protein gets one entry after TCRdb re-called the reads with MiXCR. The table includes under 90,000 distinct CDR3 sequences, around 30% detected once. The specimen was PBMCs, collected before treatment. The origin of the receptors is a female donor with ovarian cancer. Both conserved end residues are part of each CDR3. Each record gives: V gene, clone size, CDR3 protein. Some rows mark clone size as missing; the rest say once, few, many or name a class of expanded clone.

TRBV5-4,NA,CASSLGDSPRETQYF
TRBV29-1,NA,CSVEETGGSPQYF
TRBV10-3,many,CATSSGRSQETQYF
TRBV5-4,many,CASSLDPAGGEQFF
TRBV27,few,CASSSRWTSGGRPYEQYF
TRBV2,few,CATTSGIPTDTQYF
TRBV30,NA,CAWSAQAYEQYF
TRBV30,many,CAWSVLGSGEQYF
TRBV28,many,CAAGGGPYEQYF
TRBV4-3,many,CASSYSVENEKLFF
TRBV10-3,NA,CASAEGNEKLFF
TRBV27,NA,CASSLQGARTIADEQFF
TRBV2,NA,CASRGDRNTGELFF
TRBV19,few,CASSVDRGADTQYF
TRBV20-1,many,CSALNPGQNYGYTF
TRBV19,many,CASSKNRGRTSTDTQYF
TRBV20-1,NA,CSARDDHAAGTGELFF
TRBV20-1,many,CSASYGQGNSPLHF
TRBV5-1,many,CASSSSDREVRELFF
TRBV30,many,CACDRVDTEAFF
TRBV5-1,many,CASSGKAGSTDTQYF
TRBV6-8,NA,CASARTENTGELFF
TRBV11-2,many,CASSVRQGRFSGANVLTF
TRBV12-3/TRBV12-4,NA,CASSTDANTEAFF
TRBV6-5,many,CASRPSLGYPTEAFF
TRBV12-3/TRBV12-4,NA,CASSLIRNQPQHF
TRBV24-1,many,CATSDPPGNEQFF
TRBV4-3,NA,CASSQVPSGTNTGELFF
TRBV6-2/TRBV6-3,once,CASSGTSLYEQYF
TRBV28,many,CASSLRAGGNTIYF
TRBV12-5,many,CASGSGTGTDTQYF
TRBV28,many,CASSLWGSQETQYF
TRBV12-5,many,CASGSSSYEQYF
TRBV24-1,many,CAVGEPDPREQFF
TRBV5-6,NA,CASSSDRGLGQPQHF
TRBV4-2,many,CASSPFRGQDYEQYF
TRBV5-4,many,CASSSPGGETQYF
TRBV7-8,many,CASSLTPGAGGRFF
TRBV10-3,NA,CAISELAGTMNTEAFF
TRBV5-1,many,CASRWTGGVYEQYF